A selection of T cell receptor beta chains follows, all from one sample in a study of cytomegalovirus exposure and HLA in healthy donors. Sequenced by immunoSEQ multiplex PCR; TCRdb stores in-frame clones only, minus some. The sample gives approximately 140,000 clones, more than 60% of which show up once; roughly 1.8% is in the top ten. The sample comprised PBMCs. The receptors were gathered from a woman between 40 and 50 years old in good health and CMV-seronegative. CDR3s include the opening cysteine and the closing phenylalanine or tryptophan. Fields, in order: V gene, J gene, clone size, D gene, CDR3 protein, CDR3 DNA. The D gene is left open where the match is weak. The size entry is marked missing in some rows and otherwise reads once, few, many or a size class.

v_call: TRBV9
j_call: TRBJ1-3
clone_size: -
d_call: -
cdr3_aa: CASSGTQREAGYTIYF
cdr3_nt: TGTGCCAGCAGCGGAACCCAGAGGGAGGCCGGATACACCATATATTTT

v_call: TRBV9
j_call: TRBJ2-7
clone_size: once
d_call: -
cdr3_aa: CASSSLGWQYF
cdr3_nt: TGTGCCAGCAGCTCACTAGGGTGGCAGTACTTC

v_call: TRBV30
j_call: TRBJ2-1
clone_size: -
d_call: -
cdr3_aa: CAWSALFRGGWMNEQFF
cdr3_nt: TGTGCCTGGAGTGCTTTATTTAGGGGAGGTTGGATGAATGAGCAGTTCTTC

v_call: TRBV19
j_call: TRBJ1-2
clone_size: few
d_call: -
cdr3_aa: CASSIREGSGYTF
cdr3_nt: TGTGCCAGTAGTATTCGTGAGGGCAGCGGCTACACCTTC

v_call: TRBV14
j_call: TRBJ2-2
clone_size: -
d_call: -
cdr3_aa: CASSQKGRGELFF
cdr3_nt: TGTGCCAGCAGCCAAAAGGGGCGCGGGGAGCTGTTTTTT

v_call: TRBV27
j_call: TRBJ2-3
clone_size: -
d_call: TRBD1
cdr3_aa: CASSGTGGSDTQYF
cdr3_nt: TGTGCCAGCAGTGGGACAGGGGGTTCAGATACGCAGTATTTT

v_call: TRBV11-1
j_call: TRBJ2-7
clone_size: few
d_call: -
cdr3_aa: CASSLGRAYEQYF
cdr3_nt: TGTGCCAGCAGCTTAGGGCGGGCCTACGAGCAGTACTTC

v_call: TRBV10-3
j_call: TRBJ1-2
clone_size: -
d_call: -
cdr3_aa: CAISTGDYGYTF
cdr3_nt: TGTGCCATCAGCACGGGGGACTATGGCTACACCTTC

v_call: TRBV11-2
j_call: TRBJ2-1
clone_size: -
d_call: TRBD2
cdr3_aa: CASSLGASGYNEQFF
cdr3_nt: TGTGCCAGCAGCCTAGGTGCTAGCGGATACAATGAGCAGTTCTTC

v_call: TRBV6-6
j_call: TRBJ1-1
clone_size: -
d_call: -
cdr3_aa: CASSYSGSENTEAFF
cdr3_nt: TGTGCCAGCAGTTACTCGGGGAGTGAGAACACTGAAGCTTTCTTT

v_call: TRBV10-1
j_call: TRBJ2-5
clone_size: -
d_call: -
cdr3_aa: CASSDRHSGSQETQYF
cdr3_nt: TGCGCCAGCAGTGACCGCCATTCGGGGTCCCAAGAGACCCAGTACTTC

v_call: TRBV28
j_call: TRBJ2-5
clone_size: -
d_call: -
cdr3_aa: CASSLGTYQETQYF
cdr3_nt: TGTGCCAGCAGTTTGGGGACATATCAAGAGACCCAGTACTTC

v_call: TRBV6-5
j_call: TRBJ1-3
clone_size: few
d_call: -
cdr3_aa: CASSYVGGGNTIYF
cdr3_nt: TGTGCCAGCAGTTACGTTGGGGGCGGAAACACCATATATTTT

v_call: TRBV4-1
j_call: TRBJ1-4
clone_size: few
d_call: TRBD1
cdr3_aa: CASSLGQPNEKLFF
cdr3_nt: TGCGCCAGCAGCCTGGGACAGCCTAATGAAAAACTGTTTTTT

v_call: TRBV29-1
j_call: TRBJ1-2
clone_size: -
d_call: TRBD1
cdr3_aa: CSVDRGNYGYTF
cdr3_nt: TGCAGCGTTGACAGGGGGAACTATGGCTACACCTTC

v_call: TRBV7-6
j_call: TRBJ2-1
clone_size: -
d_call: -
cdr3_aa: CASSLGQGLSAGGSEQFF
cdr3_nt: TGTGCCAGCAGCTTGGGACAGGGATTATCGGCGGGAGGGAGTGAGCAGTTCTTC

v_call: TRBV5-6
j_call: TRBJ2-7
clone_size: -
d_call: TRBD1
cdr3_aa: CASRGDSSYEQYF
cdr3_nt: TGTGCCAGCAGGGGGGACAGTTCCTACGAGCAGTACTTC

v_call: TRBV19
j_call: TRBJ1-2
clone_size: few
d_call: TRBD1
cdr3_aa: CASSIGSGQAAYGYTF
cdr3_nt: TGTGCCAGTAGTATAGGAAGTGGACAGGCTGCATATGGCTACACCTTC

v_call: TRBV19
j_call: TRBJ2-3
clone_size: -
d_call: TRBD1
cdr3_aa: CASSTSGTGVNTQYF
cdr3_nt: TGTGCCAGTAGTACATCCGGGACAGGAGTTAATACGCAGTATTTT

v_call: TRBV5-4
j_call: TRBJ2-1
clone_size: -
d_call: -
cdr3_aa: CASSHKIGGRVDEQFF
cdr3_nt: TGTGCCAGCAGCCACAAAATCGGGGGGCGAGTTGATGAGCAGTTCTTC

v_call: TRBV27
j_call: TRBJ1-2
clone_size: -
d_call: TRBD1
cdr3_aa: CASSLKRTGGFYGYTF
cdr3_nt: TGTGCCAGCAGTTTAAAGAGGACAGGGGGATTCTATGGCTACACCTTC

v_call: TRBV6-1
j_call: TRBJ2-5
clone_size: -
d_call: -
cdr3_aa: CASSERAPREQYF
cdr3_nt: TGTGCCAGCAGTGAACGGGCCCCCCGGGAGCAGTACTTC

v_call: TRBV19
j_call: TRBJ2-7
clone_size: -
d_call: TRBD2
cdr3_aa: CASSIGSSGSYEQYF
cdr3_nt: TGTGCCAGTAGTATTGGATCTAGCGGCTCCTACGAGCAGTACTTC

v_call: TRBV11-2
j_call: TRBJ2-1
clone_size: -
d_call: -
cdr3_aa: CASSFRLRGEQFF
cdr3_nt: TGTGCCAGCAGCTTCCGGTTACGCGGGGAGCAGTTCTTC

v_call: TRBV28
j_call: TRBJ1-3
clone_size: -
d_call: TRBD1
cdr3_aa: CASSLLQGRSGNTIYF
cdr3_nt: TGTGCCAGCAGTTTACTACAGGGGCGCTCTGGAAACACCATATATTTT

v_call: TRBV25-1
j_call: TRBJ2-6
clone_size: -
d_call: -
cdr3_aa: CASSEGLSSGANVLTF
cdr3_nt: TGTGCCAGCAGTGAGGGGCTGAGCTCTGGGGCCAACGTCCTGACTTTC

v_call: TRBV6-1
j_call: TRBJ1-2
clone_size: few
d_call: -
cdr3_aa: CASNPSQTSYGYTF
cdr3_nt: TGTGCCAGCAATCCCAGCCAGACTAGTTATGGCTACACCTTC

v_call: TRBV14
j_call: TRBJ2-1
clone_size: few
d_call: TRBD2
cdr3_aa: CASTPAAGGGNEQFF
cdr3_nt: TGTGCCAGCACCCCAGCAGCGGGAGGGGGCAATGAGCAGTTCTTC

v_call: TRBV30
j_call: TRBJ2-3
clone_size: -
d_call: -
cdr3_aa: CAWSVIQGNTQYF
cdr3_nt: TGTGCCTGGAGTGTTATTCAGGGGAATACGCAGTATTTT

v_call: TRBV4-1
j_call: TRBJ2-5
clone_size: once
d_call: -
cdr3_aa: CASSQDGGTTQETQYF
cdr3_nt: TGCGCCAGCAGCCAAGATGGGGGGACCACACAAGAGACCCAGTACTTC

v_call: TRBV2
j_call: TRBJ2-7
clone_size: -
d_call: -
cdr3_aa: CASDRYPIGDYEQYF
cdr3_nt: TGTGCCAGTGACAGGTACCCGATTGGGGACTACGAGCAGTACTTC

v_call: TRBV27
j_call: TRBJ2-7
clone_size: -
d_call: TRBD2
cdr3_aa: CASSPGTSGSSYEQYF
cdr3_nt: TGTGCCAGCAGTCCTGGGACTAGCGGGAGCTCCTACGAGCAGTACTTC

v_call: TRBV29-1
j_call: TRBJ2-1
clone_size: -
d_call: TRBD2
cdr3_aa: CSVVRVLAPTNEQFF
cdr3_nt: TGCAGCGTTGTACGCGTACTAGCGCCCACTAATGAGCAGTTCTTC

v_call: TRBV2
j_call: TRBJ1-2
clone_size: once
d_call: -
cdr3_aa: CASSDLYGYTF
cdr3_nt: TGTGCCAGCAGTGACCTCTATGGCTACACCTTC

v_call: TRBV5-4
j_call: TRBJ2-3
clone_size: -
d_call: -
cdr3_aa: CASSLLRDSSTDTQYF
cdr3_nt: TGTGCCAGCAGCTTGCTTAGGGACTCTAGCACAGATACGCAGTATTTT

v_call: TRBV4-2
j_call: TRBJ2-1
clone_size: few
d_call: TRBD2
cdr3_aa: CASSQDEGLRVGLNEQFF
cdr3_nt: TGTGCCAGCAGCCAAGATGAGGGACTACGTGTGGGGCTCAATGAGCAGTTCTTC

v_call: TRBV2
j_call: TRBJ1-5
clone_size: -
d_call: TRBD1
cdr3_aa: CASSFQGAQQPQHF
cdr3_nt: TGTGCCAGCAGTTTTCAGGGGGCCCAACAGCCCCAGCATTTT

v_call: TRBV28
j_call: TRBJ1-1
clone_size: few
d_call: -
cdr3_aa: CASSLVGQTEAFF
cdr3_nt: TGTGCCAGCAGTTTGGTGGGGCAGACTGAAGCTTTCTTT

v_call: TRBV27
j_call: TRBJ2-1
clone_size: -
d_call: TRBD2
cdr3_aa: CASSSRLAVYNEQFF
cdr3_nt: TGTGCCAGCAGTTCCCGACTAGCGGTTTACAATGAGCAGTTCTTC

v_call: TRBV6-1
j_call: TRBJ1-5
clone_size: -
d_call: -
cdr3_aa: CASSREGFSNQPQHF
cdr3_nt: TGTGCCAGCAGCCGGGAGGGGTTTAGCAATCAGCCCCAGCATTTT

v_call: TRBV27
j_call: TRBJ2-1
clone_size: -
d_call: -
cdr3_aa: CASRLGGRHNEQFF
cdr3_nt: TGTGCCAGCAGACTCGGGGGTCGCCACAATGAGCAGTTCTTC

v_call: TRBV29-1
j_call: TRBJ2-5
clone_size: -
d_call: -
cdr3_aa: CSVAMGRETQYF
cdr3_nt: TGCAGCGTGGCGATGGGGAGGGAGACCCAGTACTTC

v_call: TRBV28
j_call: TRBJ2-3
clone_size: -
d_call: TRBD2
cdr3_aa: CASSLTSGRQSTDTQYF
cdr3_nt: TGTGCCAGCAGTTTGACTAGCGGGAGGCAAAGCACAGATACGCAGTATTTT

v_call: TRBV7-9
j_call: TRBJ2-7
clone_size: -
d_call: -
cdr3_aa: CASRKPGVHEQYF
cdr3_nt: TGTGCCAGCAGAAAACCGGGGGTTCACGAGCAGTACTTC

v_call: TRBV7-8
j_call: TRBJ1-4
clone_size: few
d_call: TRBD1
cdr3_aa: CASSFPGQGNEKLFF
cdr3_nt: TGTGCCAGCAGCTTCCCGGGACAGGGTAATGAAAAACTGTTTTTT

v_call: TRBV28
j_call: TRBJ2-3
clone_size: -
d_call: TRBD2
cdr3_aa: CASRGLGLARTDTQYF
cdr3_nt: TGTGCCAGCCGAGGATTGGGACTAGCTCGCACAGATACGCAGTATTTT

v_call: TRBV5-1
j_call: TRBJ1-1
clone_size: -
d_call: -
cdr3_aa: CASSLVGGGAMNTEAFF
cdr3_nt: TGCGCCAGCAGCTTGGTCGGTGGGGGGGCCATGAACACTGAAGCTTTCTTT

v_call: TRBV27
j_call: TRBJ2-6
clone_size: -
d_call: -
cdr3_aa: CASSFRVSGANVLTF
cdr3_nt: TGTGCCAGCAGTTTCAGGGTTTCTGGGGCCAACGTCCTGACTTTC

v_call: TRBV9
j_call: TRBJ2-5
clone_size: -
d_call: TRBD1
cdr3_aa: CASSVDQGAKETQYF
cdr3_nt: TGTGCCAGCAGCGTAGATCAGGGGGCTAAAGAGACCCAGTACTTC

v_call: TRBV6-5
j_call: TRBJ1-2
clone_size: -
d_call: TRBD1
cdr3_aa: CASRVPGQGYGYTF
cdr3_nt: TGTGCCAGCAGGGTACCGGGACAGGGCTATGGCTACACCTTC

v_call: TRBV29-1
j_call: TRBJ2-1
clone_size: once
d_call: -
cdr3_aa: CSVEGRGAYNEQFF
cdr3_nt: TGCAGCGTTGAAGGACGCGGGGCGTACAATGAGCAGTTCTTC

v_call: TRBV18
j_call: TRBJ1-6
clone_size: -
d_call: -
cdr3_aa: CASSPAGSPLHF
cdr3_nt: TGTGCCAGCTCACCTGCGGGGTCACCCCTCCACTTT

v_call: TRBV5-1
j_call: TRBJ1-4
clone_size: -
d_call: -
cdr3_aa: CASNLAVAEKLFF
cdr3_nt: TGCGCCAGCAACCTGGCCGTAGCTGAAAAACTGTTTTTT

v_call: TRBV27
j_call: TRBJ1-2
clone_size: -
d_call: -
cdr3_aa: CASSSRGYGYTF
cdr3_nt: TGTGCCAGCAGTTCCAGGGGCTATGGCTACACCTTC

v_call: TRBV7-9
j_call: TRBJ2-1
clone_size: -
d_call: TRBD2
cdr3_aa: CASSLWTSGGEQFF
cdr3_nt: TGTGCCAGCAGCTTATGGACTAGCGGGGGGGAGCAGTTCTTC

v_call: TRBV9
j_call: TRBJ1-2
clone_size: -
d_call: -
cdr3_aa: CASSGPGGYTF
cdr3_nt: TGTGCCAGCAGCGGCCCAGGGGGCTACACCTTC